These 4 T cell receptor beta chains originate from one sample sequenced in a study of T cells after yellow fever vaccination. Each CDR3 protein gets one entry after TCRdb re-called the 5' RACE reads with MiXCR. The sample has roughly 250,000 distinct CDR3 sequences; around 13% are singletons. The material was CD4+ T cells sorted from PBMCs, obtained 45 days after the yellow fever booster vaccination. Source of these receptors: a man in his thirties or forties who received the YFV17D yellow fever vaccine.

This clonotype has ten or more counts. The chain joins TRBV9 to TRBJ2-5; weak D call: TRBD2 (7 bases). Looked up from germline, CDR1 is SGDLS and CDR2 is YYNGEE. This CDR3 has 15 residues. Trimming cost V 2 bases and J 1 base, with 12 bases left between them. The CDR3 spells CASSVGGAAQETQYF. CDR3 in DNA: TGTGCCAGCAGCGTGGGGGGGGCTGCCCAAGAGACCCAGTACTTC. The variable domain in full, completed from reference TRBV9 and TRBJ2-5, reads DSGVTQTPKHLITATGQRVTLRCSPRSGDLSVYWYQQSLDQGLQFLIQYYNGEERAKGNILERFSAQQFPDLHSELNLSSLELGDSALYFCASSVGGAAQETQYFGPGTRLLVL.

This clonotype occurred a few times. The chain combines TRBV20-1 with TRBJ2-5; D remains unclear. Germline assignment: CDR1 DFQATT and CDR2 SNEGSKA (reference sequence). The CDR3 sequence is 12 residues long. Trimming shortened V by 2 bases and J by 4 bases, and 8 bases separated the two germline ends. CDR3: CSARIGPETQYF. Here the CDR3 DNA reads TGCAGTGCTAGAATAGGGCCAGAGACCCAGTACTTC.

This clonotype is categorized as medium-sized (0.01 to 0.1%). This sequence joins TRBV5-1 and TRBJ2-5, with D uncertain. V lost 3 bases, J lost 2 bases, and 2 bases lay in between. The CDR3 runs 11 residues. Germline V gives CDR1 SGHRS, CDR2 YFSETQ. DNA of the CDR3: TGCGCCAGCAGCTCTCAAGAGACCCAGTACTTC. Encoded protein: CASSSQETQYF.

J is TRBJ1-2 and V is TRBV5-1; D unclear. Germline V gives CDR1 SGHRS, CDR2 YFSETQ. The CDR3 is 16 amino acids. V lost 3 bases and J lost 8, with 23 bases in between. DNA of the CDR3: TGCGCCAGCAGCTCTACAATTTCCGAACCGAGCTTCGGCTACACCTTC. Its translation: CASSSTISEPSFGYTF.